The 28 T cell receptor beta chains below come from one sample, sequenced in a study of T cells in Graves' hyperthyroidism and ophthalmopathy. The TCR beta CDR3 regions underwent amplification using RNA transcripts as the source. When the TCR CDR3 underwent first-round RT-PCR, the HTBI primer set was used. Each CDR3 protein is one row after TCRdb ran MiXCR on the multiplex PCR reads. In the table there are about 700,000 distinct CDR3 sequences, 45% of which are singletons. The sequencing input was peripheral blood or thyroid tissue (not recorded which). The origin of the receptors is an adult man with Graves' disease, either hyperthyroidism or ophthalmopathy (not recorded which).

V and J are TRBV11-2 and TRBJ1-2; D is uncertain. Trimming stripped 8 bases from V and 5 bases from J, with 18 bases between. Germline assignment: CDR1 SGHAT and CDR2 FQNNGV. The CDR3 is 14 amino acids. CDR3 amino acids: CASPRPGRGYGYTF. Here the CDR3 DNA reads TGTGCCAGCCCCAGGCCGGGAAGAGGATATGGCTACACCTTC. Full variable domain (rest looked up from reference TRBV11-2 and TRBJ1-2): EAGVAQSPRYKIIEKRQSVAFWCNPISGHATLYWYQQILGQGPKLLIQFQNNGVVDDSQLPKDRFSAERLKGVDSTLKIQPAKLEDSAVYLCASPRPGRGYGYTFGSGTRLTVV.

This clonotype was seen repeatedly, ten times or more. The V and J genes are TRBV7-2 and TRBJ1-6; a weak D match, TRBD1 (5 bases). The germline CDR1 and CDR2 sequences are SGHTA and FQGNSA. Between the trimmed V and J ends, which lost 7 bases and 5 bases, there was a span of 6 bases. The CDR3 loop spans 12 amino acids. CDR3 DNA: TGTGCCAGCACCAGGGATAATTCACCCCTCCACTTT. Translating gives CASTRDNSPLHF.

The chain joins TRBV29-1 to TRBJ1-6; D is possibly TRBD1 (5 bases). V was cut by 3 bases and J by 9 bases, with 15 bases left in between. CDR1 is SQVTM, CDR2 ANQGSEA, per germline. The CDR3 spans 14 residues. CDR3 bases: TGCAGCGTTGATCCGGGGACCGCGTCTTCACCCCTCCACTTT. Translating it yields CSVDPGTASSPLHF.

At least ten counts were recorded for this clonotype. The chain is built from TRBV29-1 and TRBJ2-7; the D is unclear. The CDR3 runs to 12 residues. V gave up 4 bases and J gave up 3 bases, with 10 bases separating them. The germline V gene has CDR1 SQVTM and CDR2 ANQGSEA. The CDR3 DNA reads TGCAGCGTTGTTAAGGGCGTCTACGAGCAGTACTTC. This translates into CSVVKGVYEQYF.

V and J are TRBV7-8 and TRBJ2-7; D perhaps matches TRBD2 (5 bases). V lost 5 bases and J 3 bases, leaving 17 bases between the germline ends. CDR1 and CDR2 (germline): SGHVS, FQNEAQ. The CDR3 contains 15 residues. CDR3 DNA sequence: TGTGCCAGCAGCACCTACACCGACGAGGGCTACGAGCAGTACTTC. Protein product: CASSTYTDEGYEQYF. The full variable domain, completed using reference TRBV7-8 and TRBJ2-7, is GAGVSQSPRYKVAKRGQDVALRCDPISGHVSLFWYQQALGQGPEFLTYFQNEAQLDKSGLPSDRFFAERPEGSVSTLKIQRTQQEDSAVYLCASSTYTDEGYEQYFGPGTRLTVT.

This clonotype was found a few times. The V call is TRBV20-1, the J call TRBJ2-7, with a weak D call TRBD1 (6 bases). V was shortened by 0 bases and J by 5 bases, with 14 bases between the two germline ends. From germline, CDR1 is DFQATT and CDR2 SNEGSKA (reference sequence). The CDR3 has 14 amino acids. The CDR3 DNA is TGCAGTGCTAGAGATCCCGGCACAGGGAACGAGCAGTACTTC. Encoded protein: CSARDPGTGNEQYF.

This rearrangement joins TRBV29-1 to TRBJ1-1; D uncertain. CDR1 and CDR2 from the germline V gene are SQVTM and ANQGSEA. The CDR3 runs 14 residues. Trimming shortened V by 7 bases and J by 0 bases, and 15 bases separated the two germline ends. CDR3: CSAHLAGMNTEAFF. DNA of the CDR3: TGCAGCGCCCATCTAGCGGGCATGAACACTGAAGCTTTCTTT.

This clonotype was counted many times. The V and J genes are TRBV5-8 and TRBJ1-6; D is undetermined. With 0 bases removed from V and 7 bases from J, the gap between germline ends came to 8 bases. The CDR3 is 14 amino acids. Germline CDR1 reads SGHTS; CDR2 reads YDEGEE. The CDR3: CASSLVGVNSPLHF. As DNA, the CDR3 is TGTGCCAGCAGCTTGGTTGGGGTGAATTCACCCCTCCACTTT.

This clonotype was counted ten times or more. The V and J genes are TRBV7-2 and TRBJ1-1; D is uncertain. From germline, CDR1 is SGHTA and CDR2 FQGNSA. V lost 0 bases to trimming and J lost 1 base, with 12 bases between them. CDR3 length: 16 residues. DNA of the CDR3: TGTGCCAGCAGCTTAGCGCAGTGGGGAAGGAACACTGAAGCTTTCTTT. Amino acid sequence: CASSLAQWGRNTEAFF.

J is TRBJ2-7 and V is TRBV7-2; D call uncertain. The CDR3 is 15 amino acids. The germline gives CDR1 SGHTA, CDR2 FQGNSA. V dropped 2 bases and J dropped 0 bases, with 11 bases sitting between them. The CDR3 here is CASSLREAPSYEQYF. The CDR3 bases are TGTGCCAGCAGCTTAAGAGAGGCCCCCTCCTACGAGCAGTACTTC.

On this clonotype itself: One base away lies a much larger clone, so this may be a sequencing read error. This rearrangement joins TRBV19 to TRBJ2-5; D is possibly TRBD2 (6 bases). The CDR3 sequence is 11 residues long. The germline CDR1 and CDR2 sequences are LNHDA and SQIVND (reference sequence). Trimming took off 7 bases at V and 10 bases at J, with 13 bases between the two ends. As DNA, the CDR3 is TGTGCCAGTAATGAGGGGACTGTCCAGTACTTC. It yields the protein CASNEGTVQYF. Complete variable domain (other parts from reference TRBV19 and TRBJ2-5): DGGITQSPKYLFRKEGQNVTLSCEQNLNHDAMYWYRQDPGQGLRLIYYSQIVNDFQKGDIAEGYSVSREKKESFPLTVTSAQKNPTAFYLCASNEGTVQYFGPGTRLLVL.

This clonotype was seen repeatedly, ten times or more. Here the CDR3 DNA reads TGTGCCAGCAGCCTAACACCAAGCAATCAGCCCCAGCATTTT. Its protein is CASSLTPSNQPQHF. V is TRBV7-9 and J is TRBJ1-5; unclear D gene. This CDR3 region has 14 residues. Trimming pared 5 bases from V and 1 base from J, leaving 9 bases between. CDR1 is SEHNR and CDR2 is FQNEAQ in the germline V gene (reference sequence).

There are many counts of this clonotype. V usage is TRBV12-3 or TRBV12-4 and J usage is TRBJ2-7; weak D call: TRBD2 (6 bases). This CDR3 has 14 amino acids. The V and J ends lost 0 bases and 3 bases respectively, with 9 bases between them. The CDR3 nucleotides are TGTGCCAGCAGTTTAGCGGGAGGAGGCTACGAGCAGTACTTC. It specifies CASSLAGGGYEQYF.

The table lists this clonotype with many counts. The chain combines TRBV19 with TRBJ2-5; maybe TRBD1 (6 bases). This CDR3 has 15 residues. The V end lost 3 bases, the J end lost 5 bases, and 16 bases lay between the germline ends. Germline lookup yields CDR1 LNHDA and CDR2 SQIVND (reference sequence). The CDR3 loop is CASSIGRGVVETQYF. The DNA of the CDR3 is TGTGCCAGTAGTATCGGCAGGGGCGTTGTGGAGACCCAGTACTTC. The variable domain in full, completed from reference TRBV19 and TRBJ2-5, reads DGGITQSPKYLFRKEGQNVTLSCEQNLNHDAMYWYRQDPGQGLRLIYYSQIVNDFQKGDIAEGYSVSREKKESFPLTVTSAQKNPTAFYLCASSIGRGVVETQYFGPGTRLLVL.

The chain is built from TRBV7-9 and TRBJ1-1; 8 bases are a match to TRBD1. Germline V gene data show CDR1 as SEHNR and CDR2 as FQNEAQ (reference sequence). There are 17 residues in the CDR3. V lost 3 bases and J lost 6; bases outside the gene matches: 15. The CDR3 loop is CASSLAVLRQGSSEAFF. DNA of the CDR3: TGTGCCAGCAGCTTGGCCGTCTTACGACAGGGGTCGTCTGAAGCTTTCTTT. Drawing the rest from reference TRBV7-9 and TRBJ1-1, the complete variable domain is DTGVSQNPRHKITKRGQNVTFRCDPISEHNRLYWYRQTLGQGPEFLTYFQNEAQLEKSRLLSDRFSAERPKGSFSTLEIQRTEQGDSAMYLCASSLAVLRQGSSEAFFGQGTRLTVV.

The chain links TRBV6-1 to TRBJ1-6; 7 positions agree with TRBD1. From germline, CDR1 is MNHNS and CDR2 SASEGT. V lost 7 bases to trimming and J lost 8 bases; unmatched junction nucleotides: 11. The CDR3 is made up of 15 amino acids. Written as DNA, the CDR3 is TGTGCCAGCAAGTGGGGGGACAGAAGTTATTCACCCCTCCACTTT. It specifies CASKWGDRSYSPLHF.

Remarks on this clonotype: Sequence at one end of the junction differs from germline and may be a read error. The J gene is TRBJ1-4, the V gene TRBV7-2; 10 bases agree with TRBD1. Germline CDR1 SGHTA, CDR2 FQGNSA. The CDR3 runs 15 residues. The CDR3 sequence: CASSAEGQGNEKLSF. The CDR3 region has the DNA TGTGCCAGCAGCGCCGAGGGACAGGGGAATGAAAAACTGTCTTTT. The full variable domain, with the rest looked up from reference TRBV7-2 and TRBJ1-4, is GAGVSQSPSNKVTEKGKDVELRCDPISGHTALYWYRQSLGQGLEFLIYFQGNSAPDKSGLPSDRFSAERTGGSVSTLTIQRTQQEDSAVYLCASSAEGQGNEKLSFGSGTQLSVL.

This clonotype was recorded a few times. This chain uses TRBV12-3 or TRBV12-4 with TRBJ1-1, with D uncertain. The V end lost 6 bases, the J end lost 2 bases, and 13 bases lay between the germline ends. The CDR3 is 14 residues long. The CDR3 DNA reads as TGTGCCAGCAGCCTCATCCGTGGTAACACTGAAGCTTTCTTT. This gives the protein CASSLIRGNTEAFF.

Notes on this clonotype: Its ends do not fully match the called genes, so a read error is possible. This chain connects TRBV19 to TRBJ2-6; D might be TRBD2 (6 bases). CDR1 and CDR2 from the germline V gene are LNHDA and SQIVND (reference sequence). The CDR3 loop spans 16 amino acids. CDR3 sequence reads: CAGSMAGGSGANVLTF. The CDR3 coding sequence is TGTGCCGGTAGTATGGCCGGGGGCTCTGGGGCCAACGTCCTGACTTTC.

The gene calls are TRBV20-1 and TRBJ1-2; no clear D gene. Trimming removed 6 bases at V and 8 bases at J, with 7 bases between. Germline-derived CDR1 and CDR2 are DFQATT and SNEGSKA (reference sequence). CDR3 length: 9 residues. The CDR3 DNA is TGCAGTGCCCCGAGGGGCTACACCTTC. The encoded protein is CSAPRGYTF.

The rearrangement joins TRBV6-1 to TRBJ1-5; the D gene is possibly TRBD1 (6 bases). The CDR3 totals 15 residues. Trimming took off 6 bases at V and 4 bases at J, with 16 bases between the two ends. The germline V gene has CDR1 MNHNS and CDR2 SASEGT. CDR3 region: CASSAGQTPNQPQHF. The CDR3 DNA sequence: TGTGCCAGCAGCGCAGGACAGACCCCAAATCAGCCCCAGCATTTT.

The CDR3 sequence is CSAIVQGNYGYTF. Here the CDR3 DNA reads TGCAGTGCCATCGTACAGGGGAACTATGGCTACACCTTC. The V and J genes are TRBV20-1 and TRBJ1-2; TRBD1 aligns across 7 bases. The CDR3 has 13 residues. Trimming at V came to 6 bases and at J to 2 bases, leaving 6 bases not matched to a gene. From germline, CDR1 is DFQATT and CDR2 SNEGSKA (reference sequence).

Details on this clonotype: At one of its ends the junction is not consistent with the germline gene, which may arise from a read error. The rearrangement links TRBV29-1 to TRBJ2-7; 7 bases are shared with TRBD1. Germline loops: CDR1 SQVTM, CDR2 ANQGSEA. The CDR3 loop spans 14 amino acids. DNA of the CDR3: TGCAGCGTAGAAGGGCGACAGGGTAGGGACGAGCAGTACTTC. Translated, it gives CSVEGRQGRDEQYF.

A remark on this clonotype: A junction boundary mismatches the germline segment, possibly from a read error. This sequence joins TRBV5-6 and TRBJ2-7, with D unresolved. The CDR3 has 14 residues. CDR1 is SGHDT and CDR2 is YYEEEE in the germline V gene. CDR3 nucleotide sequence: TGTGCCAGCAGCCCGGTTAGGGCCGCCTACGGGCAGTACTTC. As protein: CASSPVRAAYGQYF.

The chain uses TRBV7-3 and TRBJ2-5, with D possibly being TRBD1 or TRBD2 (5 bases each). The germline gives CDR1 SGHTA, CDR2 FQGTGA. CDR3 length: 16 amino acids. The V end was cut by 5 bases, the J end by 0 bases, with 16 bases between. The CDR3 bases are TGTGCCAGCAGCCGGGGCGGCCTACAGTACCAAGAGACCCAGTACTTC. Its protein product is CASSRGGLQYQETQYF.

The V gene is TRBV25-1, the J gene TRBJ1-1; no reliable D call. Per the germline V gene, CDR1 is MGHDK and CDR2 is SYGVNS. Trimming stripped 2 bases from V and 8 bases from J, with 12 bases between. This CDR3 is built from 13 residues. In DNA form, the CDR3 reads TGTGCCAGCAGTGAACAAGGGCTTCGAGAAGCTTTCTTT. Translated, it gives CASSEQGLREAFF.

This chain uses TRBV7-8 with TRBJ1-6; 7 bases match TRBD1. Trimming removed 6 bases from V and 5 bases from J; junction bases left unmatched: 4. Germline V gene lookup returns CDR1 SGHVS and CDR2 FQNEAQ. The CDR3 is 14 residues long. CDR3 coding DNA: TGTGCCAGCAGGCACGACAGGGATAATTCACCCCTCCACTTT. Protein: CASRHDRDNSPLHF.

The V call is TRBV10-3, the J call TRBJ1-2, with D tentatively TRBD1 (5 bases). Trimming cost V 8 bases and J 2 bases, with 12 bases left between them. There are 13 residues in the CDR3. CDR1 ENHRY and CDR2 SYGVKD come from the germline V gene. DNA for the CDR3: TGTGCCATCCAAGAAGGGGTAAACTATGGCTACACCTTC. Amino acid sequence: CAIQEGVNYGYTF.